This T cell receptor beta chain was sequenced for a study of shared clonotypes between healthy human individuals. Profiled with immunoSEQ multiplex PCR; TCRdb holds only in-frame clones, not every one. This sample has some 1.1 million clones, with roughly 80% found just once. The CDR3 runs 15 residues. Between the trimmed V and J ends, which lost 1 base and 7 bases, there was a span of 17 bases. Per the germline V gene, CDR1 is PRHDT and CDR2 is FYEKMQ (reference sequence). Sequenced: memory CD4+ T cells from PBMCs. Described subset: CD45RA-negative fraction. The sequence was collected from a man aged 18 to 35 in good health. Some clones in this sample may be carry-over from other donors' samples. The rearrangement links TRBV13 to TRBJ2-7; maybe TRBD1 (7 bases). In DNA, the CDR3 is TGTGCCAGCAGCTTAGATTTAGGGGGCGCGGGGGAGCAGTACTTC. This sequence encodes CASSLDLGGAGEQYF.